This T cell receptor (beta chain) was retrieved from a study of blood T cell repertoires in COVID-19 (dated by TCRdb to 2018 to 2020). About the full investigation: The collaborator samples originated in the United States, Italy and Spain and spanned the acute and convalescent phases of COVID-19. The prospective study material was composed of cDNA or gDNA derived from T cells, B-cell-depleted T cells, or PBMCs. Deeply sampled blood TCRbeta repertoires from subjects exposed to, actively infected with, or recovered from COVID-19 were included in the dataset. The repertoires were released in a freely available public database intended as a resource for research on the immune response to SARS-CoV-2. Samples came from the ongoing ImmuneRACE study (first 160 participants) plus 1,254 subjects from 6 global collaborators. A de-identified subject ID, COVID-19 status, age in years and sex were almost always included in the sample metadata. HLA class I and class II types, where available, came from metadata supplied by the sample provider rather than from assay-based typing.

This clone was seen more than once but under ten times. Its antigen is still unknown. One base away there is no much larger clone; base qualities are not given. The investigation overall reported the following: Clinical and demographic metadata were provided uncurated, with the amount varying by source and participant.

The CDR3, cysteine through phenylalanine, is 14 amino acids long. The retained sequence is limited to the CDR3, 42 bases, with the frame set at the first base. The germline V gene specifies SGDLS as CDR1 and YYNGEE as CDR2. Cut back by 0 bases and 7 bases, the V and J ends lie 13 bases apart. The collaborating institutions used their own protocols to collect whole blood in K2EDTA tubes. Collaborator samples were shipped for TCRbeta analysis as frozen whole blood, isolated PBMCs, or DNA extracted from either sample type. TCRbeta CDR3 regions were amplified from genomic DNA by means of the immunoSEQ Assay, a bias-controlled multiplex PCR. The original methods were these. Nucleated cell counts per sample were estimated from amplification of reference gene primers within the assay. To quantify the absolute abundance of each unique TCRbeta CDR3 rearrangement, sequence reads were collapsed and filtered. For each sample, productive Simpson clonality was calculated as the square root of Simpson's diversity index over productive rearrangements. Entries here come from immuneACCESS through TCRdb and include only in-frame sequences with V and J called. Some clones fail to appear in such tables; in the studies checked, an unresolved V gene covers under half of the shortfall, and the cause of the remainder is unknown. V and J calls and clone size come straight from that table; D and trimming were deduced from the DNA. The sample table contains around 250,000 clones; only one count was recorded for about 82% of them. The leading ten clones occupy roughly 12% of the sample.

The sequencing sample was made of peripheral blood. The clonotype originates from a man older than 75 with acute or convalescent COVID-19. The rearranged segments are TRBV9 and TRBJ1-2; a weak D assignment points to TRBD1 (6 bases agree). The CDR3 corresponds to CASSVGGATGGYTF. The sequenced DNA is TGTGCCAGCAGCGTAGGGGGAGCGACAGGTGGCTACACCTTC.